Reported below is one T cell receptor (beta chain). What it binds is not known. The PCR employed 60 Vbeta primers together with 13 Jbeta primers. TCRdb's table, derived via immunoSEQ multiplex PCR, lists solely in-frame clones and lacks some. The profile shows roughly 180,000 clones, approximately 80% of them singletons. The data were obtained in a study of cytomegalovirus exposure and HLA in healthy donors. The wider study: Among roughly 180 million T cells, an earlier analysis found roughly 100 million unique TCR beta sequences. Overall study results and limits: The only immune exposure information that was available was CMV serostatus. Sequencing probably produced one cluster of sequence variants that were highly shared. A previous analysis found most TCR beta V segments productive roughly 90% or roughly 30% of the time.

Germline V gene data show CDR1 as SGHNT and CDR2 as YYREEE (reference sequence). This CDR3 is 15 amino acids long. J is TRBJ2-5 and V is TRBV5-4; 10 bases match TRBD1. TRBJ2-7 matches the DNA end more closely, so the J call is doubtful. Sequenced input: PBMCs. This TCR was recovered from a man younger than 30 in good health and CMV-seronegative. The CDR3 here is CASSRWTGGTSEQYF. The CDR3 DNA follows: TGTGCCAGCAGCCGGTGGACAGGGGGGACCTCCGAGCAGTACTTC.